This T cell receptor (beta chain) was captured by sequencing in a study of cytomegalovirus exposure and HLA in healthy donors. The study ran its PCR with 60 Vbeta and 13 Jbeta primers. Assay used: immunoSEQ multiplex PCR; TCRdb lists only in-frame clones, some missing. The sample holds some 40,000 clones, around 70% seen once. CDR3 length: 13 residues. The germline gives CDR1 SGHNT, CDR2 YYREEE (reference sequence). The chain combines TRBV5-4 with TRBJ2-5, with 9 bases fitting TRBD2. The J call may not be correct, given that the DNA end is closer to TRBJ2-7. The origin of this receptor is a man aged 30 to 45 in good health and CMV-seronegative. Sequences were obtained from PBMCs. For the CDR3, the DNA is TGTGCCAGCAGCGTTTCGACTAGCGGCGAGCAGTACTTC. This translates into CASSVSTSGEQYF.